Shown below are 15 T cell receptor beta chains from a single sample sequenced in a study of blood T cell repertoires in COVID-19. The table came from immunoSEQ multiplex PCR; TCRdb's copy has only in-frame clones and leaves some out. The table includes around 190,000 clones, around 80% detected once. The sample consisted of PBMCs or T cells enriched from blood (not recorded which). Receptors originate from a woman between 45 and 65 years old with acute COVID-19.

This clone was observed a few times. The rearrangement joins TRBV6-5 to TRBJ1-2, with TRBD1 matching 8 bases. The CDR3 spans 15 residues. Per germline, CDR1 MNHEY and CDR2 SVGAGI. Trimming cost V 2 bases and J 2 bases; bases outside gene matches: 4. The CDR3 protein is CASSYGNRGNYGYTF. The CDR3 coding sequence is TGTGCCAGCAGTTACGGAAACAGGGGGAACTATGGCTACACCTTC.

The CDR3 DNA reads as TGTGCCACTATCGACAGGAGCACTGAAGCTTTCTTT. It yields the protein CATIDRSTEAFF. J is TRBJ1-1 and V is TRBV19, with D perhaps matching TRBD1 (6 bases). CDR1 and CDR2 from the germline V gene are LNHDA and SQIVND (reference sequence). CDR3 length equals 12 residues. Trimming removed 10 bases at V and 4 bases at J, with 13 bases between. The variable domain in full, with the rest retrieved from reference TRBV19 and TRBJ1-1, is DGGITQSPKYLFRKEGQNVTLSCEQNLNHDAMYWYRQDPGQGLRLIYYSQIVNDFQKGDIAEGYSVSREKKESFPLTVTSAQKNPTAFYLCATIDRSTEAFFGQGTRLTVV.

The gene calls are TRBV27 and TRBJ1-1, with 8 bases fitting TRBD1. V was pared by 5 bases and J by 1 base, with 6 bases of the junction left unmatched. This CDR3 is built from 15 residues. Germline CDR1 MNHEY, CDR2 SMNVEV (reference sequence). The CDR3 bases are TGTGCCAGCAGTCGGCACGGACAGGGGAACACTGAAGCTTTCTTT. Protein sequence: CASSRHGQGNTEAFF.

This clone was detected many times. The V call is TRBV9, the J call TRBJ2-3; TRBD2 matches at 12 bases. The CDR3 length is 15 residues. The germline gives CDR1 SGDLS, CDR2 YYNGEE. Losses at the gene ends were 0 bases for V and 4 bases for J; bases not matched to a gene: 0. The CDR3 spells CASSVGLAGADTQYF. CDR3 nucleotide sequence: TGTGCCAGCAGCGTAGGACTAGCGGGGGCAGATACGCAGTATTTT.

The chain has TRBV28 and TRBJ2-7; 11 bases match TRBD2. The CDR3 loop spans 14 amino acids. The V gene end was trimmed by 10 bases and the J gene end by 5 bases; junction bases not matched to a gene: 10. CDR1 and CDR2 from the germline V gene are MDHEN and SYDVKM. CDR3 DNA: TGTGCCACCGTTAGCGGGGGGGCGCAAGACGAGCAGTACGTC. It is translated as CATVSGGAQDEQYV.

The chain couples TRBV5-4 to TRBJ2-7; D ambiguous. Trimming removed 0 bases at V and 0 bases at J, with 4 bases between. The CDR3 contains 13 residues. Germline V CDR1 and CDR2: SGHNT, YYREEE (reference sequence). The CDR3 nucleotides are TGTGCCAGCAGCTTGGATAACTCCTACGAGCAGTACGTC. As protein: CASSLDNSYEQYV.

V is TRBV6-5 and J is TRBJ2-5; D unresolved. Per germline, CDR1 MNHEY and CDR2 SVGAGI. CDR3 size: 12 residues. V shed 5 bases and J shed 7 bases, with 11 bases lying between them. In DNA form, the CDR3 reads TGTGCCAGCAGTCCCCAGGTCGGGACCCAGTACTTC. Translation: CASSPQVGTQYF.

This clone turned up a few times. The gene calls are TRBV28 and TRBJ1-4; 7 nucleotides match TRBD1. J lost 7 bases, V lost 5 bases, and 10 bases had no gene match. This CDR3 region has 15 residues. Looked up from germline, CDR1 is MDHEN and CDR2 is SYDVKM. In nucleotides, the CDR3 is TGTGCCAGCAGTGAAAAGACAGGGAGCACTGAAAAACTGTTTTTT. Translation gives CASSEKTGSTEKLFF.

The rearrangement uses TRBV5-1 and TRBJ1-2; 7 bases fit TRBD1. J gave up 6 bases and V 0 bases, and 8 bases lay outside the gene matches. The length of the CDR3 is 15 residues. Per the germline V gene, CDR1 is SGHRS and CDR2 is YFSETQ. Here the CDR3 reads CASSLAPDREDGYTF. The CDR3 DNA reads as TGCGCCAGCAGCTTGGCCCCTGACAGGGAGGATGGCTACACCTTC.

Only one count was recorded for this clone. The chain combines TRBV7-9 with TRBJ2-1; TRBD2 matches at 16 bases. The CDR3 totals 17 residues. Germline V gene data show CDR1 as SEHNR and CDR2 as FQNEAQ (reference sequence). V was clipped by 5 bases and J by 7 bases; unmatched bases: 8. CDR3 protein: CASSPGLAGGPWNEQFF. The CDR3 nucleotides are TGTGCCAGCAGCCCGGGACTAGCGGGGGGGCCTTGGAATGAGCAGTTCTTC.

J is TRBJ1-2 and V is TRBV5-5; the D gene is possibly TRBD1 (5 bases). From germline, CDR1 is SGHKS and CDR2 YYEKEE (reference sequence). The CDR3 has 15 residues. With 2 bases removed from V and 4 bases from J, the gap between germline ends came to 15 bases. The CDR3 reads CASSFKLGDAYGYTF. Here the CDR3 DNA reads TGTGCCAGCAGCTTCAAGTTAGGGGATGCCTATGGCTACACCTTC.

V usage is TRBV7-3 and J usage is TRBJ1-1, with TRBD1 as a possible D gene (6 bases). The CDR3 is 15 amino acids. Germline V lookup: CDR1 SGHTA, CDR2 FQGTGA. With 2 bases removed from V and 1 base from J, the gap between germline ends came to 11 bases. The CDR3, as DNA: TGTGCCAGCAGCTTAGGTGGACAGCAGAACACTGAAGCTTTCTTT. This sequence encodes CASSLGGQQNTEAFF.

The chain uses TRBV7-2 and TRBJ2-7; D remains ambiguous. The CDR3 length is 8 residues. Germline V gene lookup returns CDR1 SGHTA and CDR2 FQGNSA. In nucleotides, the CDR3 is TGTGCCAGCAGTAGAATGGACGTC. It encodes CASSRMDV.

This clone was recorded at least ten times. The chain carries TRBV6-2 or TRBV6-3 and TRBJ2-2; 14 bases match TRBD2. In germline, CDR1 is MNHEY, CDR2 SVGEGT. J lost 3 bases, V lost 4 bases, and 10 bases had no gene match. The CDR3 has 19 amino acids. CDR3 coding DNA: TGTGCCAGCAGTTCCCCACCGGGACTAGCGGGGGAGTACACCGGGGAGCTGTTTTTT. Translated, it gives CASSSPPGLAGEYTGELFF.

This CDR3 is CASSLSRGGYNEQFF. CDR3 nucleotides: TGTGCCAGCAGCCTCTCTAGGGGGGGGTACAATGAGCAGTTCTTC. The chain joins TRBV11-2 to TRBJ2-1; a possible D gene is TRBD2 (7 bases). CDR1 is SGHAT and CDR2 is FQNNGV in the germline V gene. The CDR3 runs 15 residues. V was cut by 5 bases and J by 4 bases, with 15 bases left in between.